The 20 T cell receptor beta chains given below trace back to one sample, sequenced in a study of blood T cell repertoires in COVID-19 (dated by TCRdb to 2020 to 2022). Library preparation was by the immunoSEQ multiplex PCR assay. Not all clones reach the TCRdb copy of this immuneACCESS table, which keeps in-frame sequences only. Checked studies attribute under half of the gap to unresolved V genes and leave the rest unexplained. Counted in this sample were approximately 250,000 clones; approximately 86% of them appeared once. Of the sample, roughly 5.5% is held by the ten largest clones. The sequenced sample was peripheral blood. Source of these receptors: a human donor in a cohort sampled during active COVID-19.

The chain is built from TRBV28 and TRBJ2-5; possibly TRBD2 for D (5 bases). The CDR3 is 13 residues long. Trimming removed 5 bases from V and 5 bases from J, with 12 bases in between. The V gene's germline CDR1 is MDHEN and CDR2 SYDVKM. The CDR3 nucleotides are TGTGCCAGCAGTCCCCGGGTAGCGGAGACCCAGTACTTC. Amino acids: CASSPRVAETQYF.

The chain uses TRBV6-1 and TRBJ1-2, with D tentatively TRBD1 (6 bases). Germline-derived CDR1 and CDR2 are MNHNS and SASEGT. The V and J ends lost 7 bases and 8 bases respectively, with 20 bases between them. The CDR3 extends over 14 amino acids. The CDR3 DNA is TGTGCCAGCACCCCAAGATCCCAGGGACAAGGCTACACCTTC. It translates to CASTPRSQGQGYTF.

The V call is TRBV5-5, the J call TRBJ2-2, with D maybe TRBD2 (5 bases). The germline V gene has CDR1 SGHKS and CDR2 YYEKEE (reference sequence). This CDR3 comprises 17 residues. Trimming shortened V by 5 bases and J by 5 bases, and 22 bases separated the two germline ends. The CDR3 region is CASSFRGRDQGTGELFF. In nucleotides, the CDR3 is TGTGCCAGCAGTTTCCGGGGTCGGGATCAAGGGACCGGGGAGCTGTTTTTT.

The chain couples TRBV5-1 to TRBJ1-3, with TRBD1 as a possible D gene (6 bases). The CDR3 runs to 14 residues. Trimming removed 1 base from V and 4 bases from J, with 9 bases in between. CDR1 and CDR2 from the germline V gene are SGHRS and YFSETQ. The CDR3 reads CASSLLTGGNTIYF. The CDR3 DNA is TGCGCCAGCAGCTTGCTGACAGGCGGAAACACCATATATTTT.

This sequence joins TRBV6-5 and TRBJ2-5; TRBD1 matches 7 bases. Germline CDR1 is MNHEY and CDR2 is SVGAGI. This CDR3 is built from 13 residues. With 5 bases clipped from V and 5 bases from J, the junction kept 5 bases outside the gene matches. Written as DNA, the CDR3 is TGTGCCAGCAGTCGGACAGGAAGGGAGACCCAGTACTTC. Its translation is CASSRTGRETQYF.

The chain is built from TRBV5-8 and TRBJ1-4; 7 bases align to TRBD1. Germline-derived CDR1 and CDR2 are SGHTS and YDEGEE. The ends lost 5 bases at V and 16 bases at J; junction bases unmatched: 8. This CDR3 is 11 amino acids long. The CDR3 DNA sequence: TGTGCCAGCAGTTTACAGGGGTTATCGTTTTTT. It translates to CASSLQGLSFF.

The chain joins TRBV5-1 to TRBJ1-5; 7 bases line up with TRBD1. V gave up 4 bases and J gave up 6 bases; unmatched junction bases: 13. The CDR3 has 16 amino acids. Germline V CDR1 and CDR2: SGHRS, YFSETQ. In DNA form, the CDR3 reads TGCGCCAGCAGCCCCGTGGGGGTAGGGGGCGGTCAGCCCCAGCATTTT. This codes for CASSPVGVGGGQPQHF. Filled out from reference TRBV5-1 and TRBJ1-5, the complete variable domain reads KAGVTQTPRYLIKTRGQQVTLSCSPISGHRSVSWYQQTPGQGLQFLFEYFSETQRNKGNFPGRFSGRQFSNSRSEMNVSTLELGDSALYLCASSPVGVGGGQPQHFGDGTRLSIL.

There are a few counts of this clone. This rearrangement joins TRBV3-1 (or the pseudogene TRBV3-2) to TRBJ1-3; D is uncertain. Germline V lookup: CDR1 LGHDT, CDR2 YNNKEL (reference sequence). Trimming took off 3 bases at V and 4 bases at J, with 7 bases between the two ends. The CDR3 consists of 13 residues. CDR3 in DNA: TGTGCCAGCAGCCAGGCCTGGGGAAACACCATATATTTT. As protein: CASSQAWGNTIYF.

The chain links TRBV6-5 to TRBJ2-7; the D is unclear. Trimming removed 2 bases at V and 2 bases at J, with 10 bases between. The germline V gene encodes CDR1 MNHEY and CDR2 SVGAGI. The CDR3 is 14 residues long. CDR3 sequence: CASSYPTRPYEQYF. CDR3 DNA: TGTGCCAGCAGTTACCCGACACGACCCTACGAGCAGTACTTC.

This clone has ten or more counts. The V and J genes are TRBV5-1 and TRBJ1-2, with 8 positions matching TRBD1. The germline V gene encodes CDR1 SGHRS and CDR2 YFSETQ. CDR3 length equals 13 residues. V was clipped by 3 bases and J by 8 bases; unmatched bases: 6. DNA for the CDR3: TGCGCCAGCAGCTGGACAGGGAATAGCGGCTACACCTTC. Its protein product is CASSWTGNSGYTF.

This clone was found once. The chain joins TRBV2 to TRBJ2-7; 9 nucleotides line up with TRBD1. The J segment lost 1 base and the V segment lost 4 bases, leaving 8 bases of the junction unmatched. CDR1 and CDR2 from the germline V gene are SNHLY and FYNNEI. The CDR3 covers 16 residues. The CDR3 is CASSGRPGTGSYEQYF. The CDR3, as DNA: TGTGCCAGCAGTGGTCGTCCCGGGACAGGGTCCTACGAGCAGTACTTC. The entire variable domain, with the rest obtained from reference TRBV2 and TRBJ2-7, is as follows: EPEVTQTPSHQVTQMGQEVILRCVPISNHLYFYWYRQILGQKVEFLVSFYNNEISEKSEIFDDQFSVERPDGSNFTLKIRSTKLEDSAMYFCASSGRPGTGSYEQYFGPGTRLTVT.

The chain couples TRBV24-1 to TRBJ2-1; no clear D. The CDR3 extends over 17 amino acids. V lost 1 base and J 4 bases, leaving 16 bases between the germline ends. Germline V lookup: CDR1 KGHDR, CDR2 SFDVKD. The CDR3: CATSDLGSSERYNEQFF. The CDR3 coding sequence is TGTGCCACCAGTGATTTAGGTTCCAGCGAGAGATACAATGAGCAGTTCTTC.

This chain joins TRBV9 and TRBJ1-1; the D is unclear. With 2 bases removed from V and 0 bases from J, the gap between germline ends came to 8 bases. The CDR3 is 14 residues long. Germline CDR1 reads SGDLS; CDR2 reads YYNGEE. The CDR3 nucleotides are TGTGCCAGCAGCGTCGATGGCATGAACACTGAAGCTTTCTTT. Translating gives CASSVDGMNTEAFF. The full variable domain, its missing parts supplied by reference TRBV9 and TRBJ1-1, is DSGVTQTPKHLITATGQRVTLRCSPRSGDLSVYWYQQSLDQGLQFLIQYYNGEERAKGNILERFSAQQFPDLHSELNLSSLELGDSALYFCASSVDGMNTEAFFGQGTRLTVV.

The CDR3: CASSPSGTTDTQYF. The CDR3 nucleotides are TGCGCCAGCAGCCCTAGCGGGACCACAGATACGCAGTATTTT. The genes are TRBV5-1 and TRBJ2-3; 9 bases fit TRBD2. Germline-derived CDR1 and CDR2 are SGHRS and YFSETQ. This CDR3 contains 14 residues. Germline trimming cut 4 bases from V and 2 bases from J; bases unmatched to any gene: 2. Filled out from reference TRBV5-1 and TRBJ2-3, the complete variable domain reads KAGVTQTPRYLIKTRGQQVTLSCSPISGHRSVSWYQQTPGQGLQFLFEYFSETQRNKGNFPGRFSGRQFSNSRSEMNVSTLELGDSALYLCASSPSGTTDTQYFGPGTRLTVL.

The chain couples TRBV18 to TRBJ1-3; D gene unclear. Germline values: CDR1 KGHSH, CDR2 LQKENI. The CDR3 is 15 residues long. V was trimmed by 3 bases and J by 0 bases, leaving 9 bases between them. The CDR3: CASSPGDVSGNTIYF. The CDR3 DNA reads as TGTGCCAGCTCACCCGGTGATGTCTCTGGAAACACCATATATTTT.

The chain combines TRBV4-1 with TRBJ1-4, with 11 bases matching TRBD1. This CDR3 spans 16 amino acids. With V trimmed by 3 bases and J by 6 bases, 6 bases remained unmatched. Per the germline V gene, CDR1 is MGHRA and CDR2 is YSYEKL. The CDR3 is CASSHGQGAHYEKLFF. In nucleotides, the CDR3 is TGCGCCAGCAGCCACGGACAGGGGGCGCATTATGAAAAACTGTTTTTT.

The rearrangement links TRBV20-1 to TRBJ2-5, with unresolved D. CDR3 length: 12 amino acids. Per germline, CDR1 DFQATT and CDR2 SNEGSKA (reference sequence). The V end was cut by 3 bases, the J end by 2 bases, with 7 bases between. The CDR3 reads CSASPEQETQYF. The CDR3 DNA reads TGCAGTGCTAGTCCAGAACAAGAGACCCAGTACTTC.

The chain has TRBV5-6 and TRBJ2-5, with 8 bases aligning to TRBD1. Per the germline V gene, CDR1 is SGHDT and CDR2 is YYEEEE. V shed 2 bases, J shed 4 bases, and the junction held 10 bases outside the gene matches. This CDR3 region has 16 residues. The chain's CDR3 is CASSFSGTGPSETQYF. The CDR3 DNA reads TGTGCCAGCAGCTTCTCCGGGACAGGCCCCTCAGAGACCCAGTACTTC.

The genes are TRBV9 and TRBJ1-1, with D maybe TRBD1 (6 bases). V was clipped by 3 bases and J by 1 base, with 13 bases between them. The CDR3 runs 15 residues. The germline V gene has CDR1 SGDLS and CDR2 YYNGEE. The CDR3 region is CASSEQGQTNTEAFF. The DNA of the CDR3 is TGTGCCAGCAGCGAACAGGGTCAGACGAACACTGAAGCTTTCTTT.

Here the CDR3 reads CASSARQETQYF. In DNA, the CDR3 is TGTGCCAGCAGCGCCCGTCAAGAGACCCAGTACTTC. J is TRBJ2-5 and V is TRBV9, with D unclear. This CDR3 has 12 residues. Germline CDR1 SGDLS, CDR2 YYNGEE. V lost 3 bases and J 2 bases, leaving 5 bases between the germline ends.